These 11 T cell receptor beta chains originate from one sample sequenced in a study of Ad26.COV2.S vaccination and SARS-CoV-2 variants. Specified treatment: roughly 19 received Ad26.COV2.S at low or high dose, single or two shots; about 5 received placebo; per-sample allocation not given. Repertoires come from day 63 after the first vaccine or placebo injection. TCRdb's copy holds only in-frame clones and misses some; the assay was immunoSEQ multiplex PCR. The sample consists of 300,000 to 350,000 clones, around 84% of them appearing once. The source was peripheral blood, collected in a trial of Ad26.COV2.S vaccine versus placebo. The receptor set was obtained from a person aged 18 to 59 who received the Ad26.COV2.S COVID-19 vaccine or a placebo.

To note about this clone: Other DNA sequences in this sample translate to the same CDR3. The J gene is TRBJ2-7, the V gene TRBV5-1; either TRBD1 or TRBD2 may fit D (5 bases each). This CDR3 comprises 13 residues. V was cut by 4 bases and J by 3 bases, with 11 bases left in between. Per germline, CDR1 SGHRS and CDR2 YFSETQ. CDR3 residues: CASSLGTVYEQYF. As DNA, the CDR3 is TGCGCCAGCAGCCTAGGGACGGTCTACGAGCAGTACTTC.

V and J are TRBV5-5 and TRBJ2-7, with 9 bases lining up with TRBD1. Germline CDR1 reads SGHKS; CDR2 reads YYEKEE (reference sequence). The CDR3 sequence is 14 residues long. The V gene end was trimmed by 3 bases and the J gene end by 0 bases; junction bases not matched to a gene: 1. The CDR3 sequence: CASSSTGGSYEQYF. In nucleotides, the CDR3 is TGTGCCAGCAGCTCGACAGGGGGCTCCTACGAGCAGTACTTC.

The chain employs TRBV5-1 and TRBJ1-6; 7 nucleotides agree with TRBD1. The germline gives CDR1 SGHRS, CDR2 YFSETQ. There are 15 residues in the CDR3. The V gene end was trimmed by 0 bases and the J gene end by 8 bases; junction bases not matched to a gene: 5. The CDR3 region has the DNA TGCGCCAGCAGCTTGGGGGGACAGACACATTCACCCCTCCACTTT. Its protein is CASSLGGQTHSPLHF.

In its sample, this clone was seen once. The rearrangement joins TRBV28 to TRBJ2-5; D remains unclear. The germline V gene has CDR1 MDHEN and CDR2 SYDVKM. Deletions cut 6 bases from V and 4 bases from J, with 12 bases between. CDR3 size: 13 residues. DNA of the CDR3: TGTGCCAGCAGCCTACCCGTGAGAGAGACCCAGTACTTC. This encodes CASSLPVRETQYF.

The genes are TRBV12-5 and TRBJ2-7; D perhaps matches TRBD1 (5 bases). The V end was cut by 1 base, the J end by 6 bases, with 13 bases between. The CDR3 runs 14 residues. Germline CDR1 and CDR2: LGHNT and FRNRAP. The CDR3 sequence: CASGLDRPFVEQYF. The CDR3 DNA follows: TGTGCTAGTGGTTTGGACAGGCCGTTCGTCGAGCAGTACTTC. Based on the CDR3 plus reference TRBV12-5 and TRBJ2-7, the full variable domain is DARVTQTPRHKVTEMGQEVTMRCQPILGHNTVFWYRQTMMQGLELLAYFRNRAPLDDSGMPKDRFSAEMPDATLATLKIQPSEPRDSAVYFCASGLDRPFVEQYFGPGTRLTVT.

The rearrangement uses TRBV5-1 and TRBJ2-2; TRBD1 matches 9 bases. In germline, CDR1 is SGHRS, CDR2 YFSETQ. After removal of 4 bases from V and 6 bases from J, the junction contained 10 bases not matched to a gene. The CDR3 runs 16 residues. The CDR3 here is CASSQTGQGWSGELFF. CDR3 bases: TGCGCCAGCAGCCAAACGGGACAGGGATGGTCCGGGGAGCTGTTTTTT.

The rearrangement links TRBV19 to TRBJ2-7; weak D call: TRBD1 (5 bases). V was cut by 6 bases and J by 2 bases, with 8 bases left in between. The CDR3 has 12 residues. CDR1 is LNHDA and CDR2 is SQIVND in the germline V gene (reference sequence). In nucleotides, the CDR3 is TGTGCCAGTAGCAGGGTACCCTACGAGCAGTACTTC. This translates into CASSRVPYEQYF.

The chain recombines TRBV11-2 with TRBJ1-1; TRBD1 aligns across 7 bases. V trimming: 1 base; J trimming: 1 base; junction bases outside the gene matches: 3. Germline loops: CDR1 SGHAT, CDR2 FQNNGV. This CDR3 is 15 amino acids long. The CDR3 coding sequence is TGTGCCAGCAGCTTAGGAGGGACAGCGAACACTGAAGCTTTCTTT. This translates into CASSLGGTANTEAFF.

This chain connects TRBV6-6 to TRBJ1-2, with D perhaps matching TRBD1 (5 bases). CDR1 is MNHNY, CDR2 SVGAGI, per germline (reference sequence). The V end lost 6 bases, the J end lost 0 bases, and 11 bases lay between the germline ends. This CDR3 spans 14 amino acids. The CDR3 sequence is CASSPGFPNYGYTF. The CDR3 DNA reads TGTGCCAGCAGCCCAGGGTTTCCTAACTATGGCTACACCTTC.

This rearrangement joins TRBV10-3 to TRBJ1-5; D not certain. Looked up from germline, CDR1 is ENHRY and CDR2 is SYGVKD. This CDR3 is built from 13 residues. V gave up 11 bases and J gave up 4 bases, with 15 bases separating them. CDR3 DNA sequence: TGTGCCGTCCATTCGACACCTAATCAGCCCCAGCATTTT. It codes for CAVHSTPNQPQHF.

The chain combines TRBV7-9 with TRBJ2-1; 9 nucleotides agree with TRBD1. J gave up 4 bases and V 4 bases, and 8 bases lay outside the gene matches. Per the germline V gene, CDR1 is SEHNR and CDR2 is FQNEAQ (reference sequence). CDR3 length: 16 residues. CDR3 in amino acids: CASSSGQGLEYNEQFF. The CDR3 nucleotides read TGTGCCAGCAGCTCCGGACAGGGGCTGGAGTACAATGAGCAGTTCTTC.